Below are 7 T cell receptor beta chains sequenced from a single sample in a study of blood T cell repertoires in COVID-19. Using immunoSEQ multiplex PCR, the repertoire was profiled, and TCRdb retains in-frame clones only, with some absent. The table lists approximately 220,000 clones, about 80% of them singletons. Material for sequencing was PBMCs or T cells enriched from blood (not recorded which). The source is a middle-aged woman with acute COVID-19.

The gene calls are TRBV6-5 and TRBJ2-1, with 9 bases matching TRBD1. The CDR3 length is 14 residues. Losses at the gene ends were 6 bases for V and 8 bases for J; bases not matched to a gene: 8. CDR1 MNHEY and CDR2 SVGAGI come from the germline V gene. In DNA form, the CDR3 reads TGTGCCAGCAGGGGGTCCGGGACAGGGTATGAGCAGTTCTTC. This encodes CASRGSGTGYEQFF.

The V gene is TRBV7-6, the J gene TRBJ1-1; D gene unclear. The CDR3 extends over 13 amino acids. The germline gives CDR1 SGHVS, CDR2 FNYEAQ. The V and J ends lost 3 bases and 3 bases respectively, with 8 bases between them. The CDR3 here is CASSFAGDTEAFF. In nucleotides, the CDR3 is TGTGCCAGCAGCTTCGCCGGGGACACTGAAGCTTTCTTT.

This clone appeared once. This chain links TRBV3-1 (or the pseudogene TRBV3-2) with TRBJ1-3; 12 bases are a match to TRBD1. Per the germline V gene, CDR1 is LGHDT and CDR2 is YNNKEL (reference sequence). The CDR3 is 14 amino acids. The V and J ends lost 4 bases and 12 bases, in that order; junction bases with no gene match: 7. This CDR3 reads CASSRGGQGAVIYF. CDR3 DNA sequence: TGTGCCAGCAGCCGAGGGGGACAGGGGGCAGTCATATATTTT.

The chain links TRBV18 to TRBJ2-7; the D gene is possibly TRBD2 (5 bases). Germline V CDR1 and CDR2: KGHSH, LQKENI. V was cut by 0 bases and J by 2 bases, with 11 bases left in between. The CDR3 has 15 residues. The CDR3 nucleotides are TGTGCCAGCTCACCACCGGAGCGGCCGACCTACGAGCAGTACTTC. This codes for CASSPPERPTYEQYF.

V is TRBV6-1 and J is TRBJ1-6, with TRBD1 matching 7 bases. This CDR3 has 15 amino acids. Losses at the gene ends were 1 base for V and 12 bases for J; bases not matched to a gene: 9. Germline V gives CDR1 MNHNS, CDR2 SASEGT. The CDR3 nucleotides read TGTGCCAGCAGTGAAGGGGTCAGGGGGGTTAAACCCCTCCACTTT. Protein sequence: CASSEGVRGVKPLHF.

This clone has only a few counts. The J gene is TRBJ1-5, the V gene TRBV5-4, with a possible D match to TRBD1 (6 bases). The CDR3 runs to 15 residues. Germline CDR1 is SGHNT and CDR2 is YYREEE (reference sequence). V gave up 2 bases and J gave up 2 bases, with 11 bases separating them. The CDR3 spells CASSFYRDGNQPQHF. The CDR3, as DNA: TGTGCCAGCAGCTTCTACAGGGACGGCAATCAGCCCCAGCATTTT.

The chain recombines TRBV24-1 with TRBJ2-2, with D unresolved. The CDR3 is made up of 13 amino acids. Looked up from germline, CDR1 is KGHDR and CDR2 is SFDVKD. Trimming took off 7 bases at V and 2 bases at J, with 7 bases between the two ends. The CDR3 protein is CATRSRNTGELFF. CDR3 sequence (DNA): TGTGCCACCAGAAGTAGAAACACCGGGGAGCTGTTTTTT.